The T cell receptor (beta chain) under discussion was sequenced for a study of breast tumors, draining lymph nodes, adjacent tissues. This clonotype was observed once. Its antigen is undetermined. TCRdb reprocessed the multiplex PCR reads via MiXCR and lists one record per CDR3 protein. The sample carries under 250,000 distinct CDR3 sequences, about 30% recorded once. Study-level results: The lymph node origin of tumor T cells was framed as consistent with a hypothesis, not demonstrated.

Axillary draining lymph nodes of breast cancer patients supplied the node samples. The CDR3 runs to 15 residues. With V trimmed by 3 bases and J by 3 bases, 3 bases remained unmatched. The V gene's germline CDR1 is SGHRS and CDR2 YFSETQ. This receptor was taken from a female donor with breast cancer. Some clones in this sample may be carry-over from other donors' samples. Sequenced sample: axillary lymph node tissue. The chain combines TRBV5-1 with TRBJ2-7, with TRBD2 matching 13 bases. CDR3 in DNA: TGCGCCAGCAGCTCTTGGACTAGCGGGGGCTACGAGCAGTACTTC. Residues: CASSSWTSGGYEQYF.